This T cell receptor (beta chain) was captured by sequencing in a study of immune evolution from preneoplasia to lung adenocarcinoma. The wider study: HLA loss of heterozygosity: 7% AIS, roughly 15% MIA, roughly 30% ADC, none AAH. Study-level points and caveats: Normal lung had highest clonality; later lesions appeared denser, more diverse. Compared with EGFR-mutant or double wild-type lesions, KRAS-mutant nodules were more clonal.

V was trimmed by 4 bases and J by 4 bases, leaving 16 bases between them. The CDR3 runs 16 residues. Germline values: CDR1 MGHRA, CDR2 YSYEKL. This clone was seen more than once but under ten times. What it binds is not known. The protocol was immunoSEQ multiplex PCR, while the TCRdb copy is restricted to in-frame clones and leaves out a portion. The sample holds approximately 26,000 clones; just under 75% are singletons and the top ten take approximately 5%. The chain has TRBV4-1 and TRBJ1-4; D is undetermined. The sequence was obtained from a person between 55 and 69 years old with invasive lung adenocarcinoma. Some clones in this sample may be carry-over from other donors' samples. Material: FFPE invasive lung adenocarcinoma tissue. Here the CDR3 DNA reads TGCGCCAGCAGCCGGTCCCCGACGACCGTTAATGAAAAACTGTTTTTT. As protein: CASSRSPTTVNEKLFF.